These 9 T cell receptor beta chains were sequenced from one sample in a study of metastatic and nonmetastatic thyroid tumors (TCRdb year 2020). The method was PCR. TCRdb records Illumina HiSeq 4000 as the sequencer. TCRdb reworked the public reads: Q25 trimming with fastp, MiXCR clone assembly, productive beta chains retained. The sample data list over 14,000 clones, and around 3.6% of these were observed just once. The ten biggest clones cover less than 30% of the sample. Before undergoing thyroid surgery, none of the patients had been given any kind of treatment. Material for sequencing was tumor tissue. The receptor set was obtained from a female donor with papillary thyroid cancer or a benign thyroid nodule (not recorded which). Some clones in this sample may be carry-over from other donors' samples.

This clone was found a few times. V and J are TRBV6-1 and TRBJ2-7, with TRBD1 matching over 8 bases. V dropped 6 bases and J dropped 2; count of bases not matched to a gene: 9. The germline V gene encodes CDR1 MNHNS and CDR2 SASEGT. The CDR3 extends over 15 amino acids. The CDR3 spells CASRAARQGPYEQYV. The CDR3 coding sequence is TGTGCCAGCAGAGCGGCCCGACAGGGGCCCTACGAGCAGTACGTC.

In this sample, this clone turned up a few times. DNA of the CDR3: TGTGCCAGCAGCGTAGGGACAGAAGCTTTCTTT. It translates to CASSVGTEAFF. The V gene is TRBV12-3 or TRBV12-4, the J gene TRBJ1-1; D is perhaps TRBD1 (6 bases). The CDR3 contains 11 residues. Trimming left V 6 bases short and J 8 bases short, with 10 bases between.

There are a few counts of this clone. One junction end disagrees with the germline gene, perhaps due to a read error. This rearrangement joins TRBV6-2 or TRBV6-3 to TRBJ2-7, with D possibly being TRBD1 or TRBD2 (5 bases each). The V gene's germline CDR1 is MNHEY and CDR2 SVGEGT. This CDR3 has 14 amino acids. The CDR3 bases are TGTGCCAGCAGTTACCGGGACGGACCCTACGAGCAGTACTTT. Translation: CASSYRDGPYEQYF.

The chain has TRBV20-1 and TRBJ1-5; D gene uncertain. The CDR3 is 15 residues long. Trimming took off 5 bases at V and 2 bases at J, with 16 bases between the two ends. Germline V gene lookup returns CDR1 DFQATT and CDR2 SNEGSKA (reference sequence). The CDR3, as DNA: TGCAGTGCTTCCCCGAGGATGGGAGGCAATCAGCCCCAGCATTTT. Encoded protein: CSASPRMGGNQPQHF.

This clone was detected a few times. CDR3 coding DNA: TGCAGCGTTGGCGAGGGCCCCTACGAGCAGTACTTC. It specifies CSVGEGPYEQYF. V and J are TRBV29-1 and TRBJ2-7; D is possibly TRBD2 (5 bases). This CDR3 contains 12 residues. The V end was cut by 4 bases, the J end by 2 bases, with 9 bases between. CDR1 is SQVTM, CDR2 ANQGSEA, per germline.

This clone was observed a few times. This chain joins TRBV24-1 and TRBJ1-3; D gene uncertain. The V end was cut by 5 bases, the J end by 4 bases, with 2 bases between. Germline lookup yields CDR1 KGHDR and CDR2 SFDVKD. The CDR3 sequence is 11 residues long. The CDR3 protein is CATSAGNTIYF. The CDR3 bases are TGTGCCACCAGTGCCGGAAACACCATATATTTT.

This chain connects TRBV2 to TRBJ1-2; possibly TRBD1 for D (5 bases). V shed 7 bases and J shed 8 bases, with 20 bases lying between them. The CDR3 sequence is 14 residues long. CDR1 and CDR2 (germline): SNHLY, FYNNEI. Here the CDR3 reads CASTLNPGLSGYTF. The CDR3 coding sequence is TGTGCCAGCACTCTAAACCCGGGGCTATCCGGCTACACCTTC.

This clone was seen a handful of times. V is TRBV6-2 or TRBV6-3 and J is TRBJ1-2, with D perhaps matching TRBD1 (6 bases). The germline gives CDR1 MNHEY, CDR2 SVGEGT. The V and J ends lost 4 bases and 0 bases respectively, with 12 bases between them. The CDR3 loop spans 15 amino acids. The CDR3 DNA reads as TGTGCCAGCAGTTCCCGGGACAATCCTAACTATGGCTACACCTTC. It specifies CASSSRDNPNYGYTF.

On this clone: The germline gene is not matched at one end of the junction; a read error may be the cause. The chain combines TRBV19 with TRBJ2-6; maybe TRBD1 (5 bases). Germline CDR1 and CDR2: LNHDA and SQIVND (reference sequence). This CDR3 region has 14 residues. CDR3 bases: TGTGCCAGTCAGGGTGGGTTAGGGGCCAACTTCCTGACTTTC. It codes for CASQGGLGANFLTF.